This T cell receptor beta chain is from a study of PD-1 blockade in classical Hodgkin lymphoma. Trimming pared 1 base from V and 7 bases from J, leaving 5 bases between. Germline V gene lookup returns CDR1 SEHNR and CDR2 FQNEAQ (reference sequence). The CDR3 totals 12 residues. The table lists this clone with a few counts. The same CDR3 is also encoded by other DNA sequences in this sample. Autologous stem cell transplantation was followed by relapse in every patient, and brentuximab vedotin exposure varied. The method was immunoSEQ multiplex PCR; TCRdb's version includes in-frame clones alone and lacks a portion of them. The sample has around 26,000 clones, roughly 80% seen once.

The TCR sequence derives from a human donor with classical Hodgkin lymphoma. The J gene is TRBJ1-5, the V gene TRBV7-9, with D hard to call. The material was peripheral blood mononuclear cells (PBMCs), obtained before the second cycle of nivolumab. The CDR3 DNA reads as TGTGCCAGCAGCTTAGGAACACAGCCCCAGCATTTT. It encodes CASSLGTQPQHF. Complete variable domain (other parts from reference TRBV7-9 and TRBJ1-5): DTGVSQNPRHKITKRGQNVTFRCDPISEHNRLYWYRQTLGQGPEFLTYFQNEAQLEKSRLLSDRFSAERPKGSFSTLEIQRTEQGDSAMYLCASSLGTQPQHFGDGTRLSIL.